The 8 T cell receptor beta chains below were found in one sample sequenced in a study of blood T cells in healthy people across ages. Alongside a J-beta primer mix, a sample-barcoded 5' primer served in a second PCR lasting about 7 to 12 cycles. TCRdb passed the 5' RACE reads through MiXCR, listing each CDR3 protein once. The table includes 850,000 to 1,100,000 distinct CDR3 sequences, 35% to 45% detected once. Sequencing input: blood. Source of these receptors: a man between 18 and 29 years old in good health.

This clonotype appeared a few times. The V gene is TRBV4-3, the J gene TRBJ1-1; tentatively, D is TRBD1 (5 bases). Germline CDR1 is LGHNA and CDR2 is YSLEER. V was pared by 4 bases and J by 3 bases, with 15 bases between. CDR3 length: 15 residues. The chain's CDR3 is CASSLRGEGYTEAFF. The CDR3 DNA reads TGCGCCAGCAGCCTTCGGGGGGAGGGGTACACTGAAGCTTTCTTT.

This clonotype has only a few counts. This chain connects TRBV7-9 to TRBJ1-6, with D possibly TRBD1 on 5 matching bases. The V gene lost 5 bases and the J gene lost 8 bases, with 16 bases spanning the gap. The CDR3 is 15 residues long. From germline, CDR1 is SEHNR and CDR2 FQNEAQ (reference sequence). This CDR3 is CASSRPGTEDSPLHF. DNA of the CDR3: TGTGCCAGCAGCCGACCCGGGACCGAGGATTCACCCCTCCACTTT.

The V call is TRBV4-1, the J call TRBJ2-3; D uncertain. The ends were cut back, 1 base at V and 7 bases at J, with 9 bases in the middle. Germline values: CDR1 MGHRA, CDR2 YSYEKL. The CDR3 has 13 residues. CDR3 sequence: CASSQVQANTQYF. CDR3 sequence (DNA): TGCGCCAGCAGCCAAGTTCAAGCCAATACGCAGTATTTT.

The gene calls are TRBV29-1 and TRBJ1-1; weak D call: TRBD1 (5 bases). Germline values: CDR1 SQVTM, CDR2 ANQGSEA. The CDR3 contains 14 residues. Trimming removed 4 bases from V and 1 base from J, with 13 bases in between. The CDR3 nucleotides read TGCAGCGTTGTCAGGGATGATTGGAACACTGAAGCTTTCTTT. Protein product: CSVVRDDWNTEAFF.

A few counts support this clonotype. The V gene is TRBV10-3, the J gene TRBJ2-1; 10 bases line up with TRBD2. There are 16 residues in the CDR3. The V and J ends lost 8 bases and 6 bases, in that order; junction bases with no gene match: 13. The V gene's germline CDR1 is ENHRY and CDR2 SYGVKD. DNA of the CDR3: TGTGCCATCCGGATCGATGAGCGGGGGGGCCCCAATGAGCAGTTCTTC. Protein: CAIRIDERGGPNEQFF.

The rearrangement links TRBV4-1 to TRBJ1-2; the D is unclear. CDR3 length equals 14 residues. Trimming took off 3 bases at V and 1 base at J, with 9 bases between the two ends. Germline CDR1 is MGHRA and CDR2 is YSYEKL. CDR3 sequence (DNA): TGCGCCAGCAGCCAGCGACGGATTAACTATGGCTACACCTTC. Protein: CASSQRRINYGYTF.

This clonotype was counted between two and nine times. The gene calls are TRBV7-2 and TRBJ2-4; 14 bases align to TRBD2. There are 17 residues in the CDR3. V lost 5 bases to trimming and J lost 4 bases; unmatched junction nucleotides: 7. Germline CDR1 is SGHTA and CDR2 is FQGNSA. The CDR3 coding sequence is TGTGCCAGCAGCCCAAGGACTAGCGGGGGGCCGAAAAACATTCAGTACTTC. Amino acids: CASSPRTSGGPKNIQYF.

This clonotype was picked up a small number of times. The chain recombines TRBV6-2 or TRBV6-3 with TRBJ1-2; 7 bases agree with TRBD1. Germline loops: CDR1 MNHEY, CDR2 SVGEGT. The V gene end was trimmed by 8 bases and the J gene end by 1 base; junction bases not matched to a gene: 16. This CDR3 has 17 amino acids. CDR3 nucleotide sequence: TGTGCCAGCCTCGGCGACAGGGCGACGAACTATAACTATGGCTACACCTTC. This codes for CASLGDRATNYNYGYTF.